Listed below are T cell receptor beta chains from one sample, sequenced in a study of blood T cell repertoires in COVID-19. TCRdb's table, derived via immunoSEQ multiplex PCR, lists solely in-frame clones and lacks some. The table shows 200,000 to 300,000 clones, with approximately 90% occurring only once. The sequenced sample consisted of PBMCs or T cells enriched from blood (not recorded which). These receptors all come from a woman aged 40 to 49 with acute COVID-19. Both conserved end residues are part of each CDR3. D genes are given only for firm matches. Some rows have no size entry. The others give once, few or many, or a class for an expanded clone.

>TRBV2|NA|TRBD2|TRBJ2-3
TGTGCCAGCAGTGACCTAGCGGGAGTTCCAGATACGCAGTATTTT
CASSDLAGVPDTQYF
>TRBV19|NA|NA|TRBJ1-1
TGTGCCAGTAGAATGGGGCCGGCGAACACTGAAGCTTTCTTT
CASRMGPANTEAFF
>TRBV19|once|TRBD2|TRBJ2-7
TGTGCCAGTAGTACTAGCGGGGGGTCCTACGAGCAGTACTTC
CASSTSGGSYEQYF
>TRBV29-1|NA|NA|TRBJ1-2
TGCAGCGCGGAGGGGGAAGAGCGGACGGCCCTTGGCTACACCTTC
CSAEGEERTALGYTF
>TRBV18|NA|TRBD1|TRBJ1-1
TGTGCCAGCTCACCCCAGGGGGCAATGAACACTGAAGCTTTCTTT
CASSPQGAMNTEAFF
>TRBV24-1|NA|TRBD2|TRBJ2-1
TGTGCCACCAGTGATTTCGTGGGGACTAGCGGGAGGGCCAGGGCATACAATGAGCAGTTCTTC
CATSDFVGTSGRARAYNEQFF
>TRBV9|NA|TRBD2|TRBJ2-1
TGTGCCAGCAGCGTAGAGGGACTAGCGCAAGAGCAGTTCTTC
CASSVEGLAQEQFF
>TRBV7-9|NA|NA|TRBJ1-1
TGTGCCAGCAGCCGACTTAAGGTGGGAGCTTTCTTT
CASSRLKVGAFF
>TRBV6-1|NA|TRBD2|TRBJ2-7
TGTGCCAGCAGTGAAGAAAGCGGGGGGTCCAACGAGCAGTACTTC
CASSEESGGSNEQYF
>TRBV5-4|NA|TRBD1|TRBJ2-2
TGTGCCAGCAGCCCCCCCGGGACAGGGAACACCGGGGAGCTGTTTTTT
CASSPPGTGNTGELFF
>TRBV7-9|NA|NA|TRBJ1-2
TGTGCCAGCAGCTTAGCCCCGTCGGGGTACTATGGCTACACCTTC
CASSLAPSGYYGYTF
>TRBV19|NA|NA|TRBJ1-4
TGTGCCAGTAGTATAGTTAGCCATGAAAAACTGTTTTTT
CASSIVSHEKLFF
>TRBV18|NA|TRBD1|TRBJ2-7
TGTGCCAGCTCACCACTACGGACAGGGGCCTACGAGCAGTACTTC
CASSPLRTGAYEQYF
>TRBV24-1|NA|TRBD2|TRBJ2-1
TGTGCCACCAGTGACCCGAGCGGCAGCGGGAGAGCCGAGCAGTTCTTC
CATSDPSGSGRAEQFF
>TRBV6-5|NA|NA|TRBJ1-2
TGTGCCAGCAAACGGGGGGTTAACTATGGCTACACCTTC
CASKRGVNYGYTF
>TRBV30|NA|NA|TRBJ1-3
TGTGCCTGGAGTCAGGATTCGCGAAACACCATATATTTT
CAWSQDSRNTIYF
>TRBV7-8|once|NA|TRBJ1-2
TGTGCCAGCAGCTTAGCACCCCGTCGATTAGTAGGGGAGGCTTATGGCTACACCTTC
CASSLAPRRLVGEAYGYTF
>TRBV7-2|NA|TRBD2|TRBJ2-1
TGTGCCAGCAGCTTAGACCAGCGGGGGGTTCATGAGCAGTTCTTC
CASSLDQRGVHEQFF
>TRBV13|NA|NA|TRBJ2-3
TGTGCCAGCAGCACACCGCTAGCAGATACGCAGTATTTT
CASSTPLADTQYF
>TRBV5-4|NA|NA|TRBJ1-2
TGTGCCAGCAGCGCGCCAGGGAGGGATGGCTACACCTTC
CASSAPGRDGYTF
>TRBV3-1/TRBV3-2|NA|TRBD2|TRBJ2-4
TGTGCCAGCAGCCATTCTAGCGGGGGGGCCAAAAACATTCAGTACTTC
CASSHSSGGAKNIQYF
>TRBV4-3|NA|TRBD2|TRBJ2-7
TGCGCCAGCAGCCAAGACGTCAGCCTAGCGGGGGGGTACGAGCAGTACTTC
CASSQDVSLAGGYEQYF
>TRBV9|NA|TRBD2|TRBJ2-5
TGTGCCAGCAGCGTAGAAGGGACTAGCGGGCAAGAGACCCAGTACTTC
CASSVEGTSGQETQYF
>TRBV11-2|few|TRBD2|TRBJ2-1
TGTGCCAGCAGCTTAGACATCAGCGGGAGGGCCCATGAGCAGTTCTTC
CASSLDISGRAHEQFF
>TRBV5-4|NA|NA|TRBJ2-2
TGTGCCAGCAGCTGGGGGACATTGAACACCGGGGAGCTGTTTTTT
CASSWGTLNTGELFF
>TRBV7-9|NA|NA|TRBJ2-7
TGTGCCAGCAGCCCCTTATCCGAGCAGTACTTC
CASSPLSEQYF
>TRBV5-5|NA|NA|TRBJ1-5
TGTGCCAGCGCAAGGGAGGGTCGCAATCAGCCCCAGCATTTT
CASAREGRNQPQHF
>TRBV10-2|few|TRBD1|TRBJ2-5
TGCGCCAGCAGGGCTGACAGGGGTGGAGAGACCCAGTACTTC
CASRADRGGETQYF
>TRBV5-1|NA|NA|TRBJ2-1
TGCGCCAGCAGCCTCCAGTTGCCCTACAATGAGCAGTTCTTC
CASSLQLPYNEQFF
>TRBV6-5|NA|TRBD1|TRBJ1-1
TGTGCCAGCGTCTTGACAGGGGGCACTGAAGCTTTCTTT
CASVLTGGTEAFF
>TRBV5-1|few|NA|TRBJ2-3
TGCGCCAGCACTTATAACAGGATTGGGGCTAGCACAGATACGCAGTATTTT
CASTYNRIGASTDTQYF
>TRBV9|NA|NA|TRBJ2-3
TGTGCCAGCAGCGTAGCTAGTGGGCAGGGGTCACCAGGTACGCAGTATTTT
CASSVASGQGSPGTQYF
>TRBV5-4|NA|TRBD2|TRBJ2-2
TGTGCCAGCAGCGGACTAGCGGGCGCCGGGGAGCTGTTTTTT
CASSGLAGAGELFF
>TRBV28|NA|TRBD1|TRBJ1-3
TGTGCCAGCAGTTTATGGGGGGACAGGGGACGCTCTGGAAACACCATATATTTT
CASSLWGDRGRSGNTIYF
>TRBV29-1|NA|TRBD1|TRBJ2-7
TGCAGCGTTGAAGATACAGGGGGTACCTACGAGCAGTACTTC
CSVEDTGGTYEQYF
>TRBV30|NA|TRBD1|TRBJ2-7
TGTGCCTGGGACAGGGGCGCTAAGTACGAGCAGTACTTC
CAWDRGAKYEQYF
>TRBV6-2/TRBV6-3|NA|NA|TRBJ2-5
TGTGCCAGCAGTTACCTCGGGCAGGGGCGCGGGGAGACCCAGTACTTC
CASSYLGQGRGETQYF
>TRBV30|once|TRBD1|TRBJ2-3
TGTGCCTGGAGTACGGACAGGGGAAGGATAGATACGCAGTATTTT
CAWSTDRGRIDTQYF
>TRBV10-3|NA|NA|TRBJ1-1
TGTGCCATCAGATGGGACACGGTGAACACTGAAGCTTTCTTT
CAIRWDTVNTEAFF
>TRBV7-2|NA|NA|TRBJ1-2
TGTGCCAGCAGCTTATCAAACAGGGTATCCTATGGCTACACCTTC
CASSLSNRVSYGYTF
>TRBV12-3/TRBV12-4|few|NA|TRBJ1-2
TGTGCCAGCAGTTTTGGTCAGGCCTATGGCTACACCTTC
CASSFGQAYGYTF